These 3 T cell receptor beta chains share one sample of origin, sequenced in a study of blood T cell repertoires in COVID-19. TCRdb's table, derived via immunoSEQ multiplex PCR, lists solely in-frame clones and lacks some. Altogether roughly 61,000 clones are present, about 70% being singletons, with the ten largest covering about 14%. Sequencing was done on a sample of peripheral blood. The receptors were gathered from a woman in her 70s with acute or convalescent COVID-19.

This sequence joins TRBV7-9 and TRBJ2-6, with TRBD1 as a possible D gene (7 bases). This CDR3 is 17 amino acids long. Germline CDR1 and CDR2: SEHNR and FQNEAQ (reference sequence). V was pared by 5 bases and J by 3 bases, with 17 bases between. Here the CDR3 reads CASSPRGGGGGANVLTF. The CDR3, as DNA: TGTGCCAGCAGCCCCCGTGGAGGGGGCGGTGGGGCCAACGTCCTGACTTTC.

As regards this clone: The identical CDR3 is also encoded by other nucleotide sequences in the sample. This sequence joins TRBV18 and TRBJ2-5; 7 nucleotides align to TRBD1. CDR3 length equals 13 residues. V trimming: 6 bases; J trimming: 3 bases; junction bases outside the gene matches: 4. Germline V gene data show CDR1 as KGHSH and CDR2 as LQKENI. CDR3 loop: CASSPGQKETQYF. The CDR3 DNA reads TGTGCCAGCTCGCCGGGACAGAAAGAGACCCAGTACTTC.

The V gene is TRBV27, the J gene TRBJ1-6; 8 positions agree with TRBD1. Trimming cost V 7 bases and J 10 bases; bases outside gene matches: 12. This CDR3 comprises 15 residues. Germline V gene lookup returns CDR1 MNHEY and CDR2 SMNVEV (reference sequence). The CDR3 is CASTPQGRGLSPLHF. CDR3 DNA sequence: TGTGCCAGCACCCCCCAGGGCAGGGGGCTCTCACCCCTCCACTTT.